This record looks at one TCR beta chain sequence and its context. Antigen: not known. The V end lost 2 bases, the J end lost 2 bases, and 16 bases lay between the germline ends. CDR3 size: 16 residues. The V gene's germline CDR1 is SGHVS and CDR2 FQNEAQ. The data derive from a study of beta chain features in type 1 diabetes. The study, taken as a whole, reports: Shortening of TCRB CDR3s, moderate but significant, appeared in all four CD4+ subsets of Type 1 diabetes patients.

The authors reverse transcribed all of the isolated RNA, so sequencing captured expressed TCRB transcripts. TCRdb's copy holds only in-frame clones and misses some; the assay was immunoSEQ multiplex PCR. The sample yields about 710,000 clones, around an eighth seen once. The J gene is TRBJ2-7, the V gene TRBV7-8, with D tentatively TRBD1 (6 bases). The TCR sequence derives from a man younger than 35 with type 1 diabetes. Sequencing used naive CD4+ T cells from blood. CDR3 sequence: CASSLSTGQGTYEQYF. The CDR3 region has the DNA TGTGCCAGCAGCTTATCAACAGGGCAGGGGACCTACGAGCAGTACTTC. Combining the CDR3 with reference TRBV7-8 and TRBJ2-7 gives the whole variable domain GAGVSQSPRYKVAKRGQDVALRCDPISGHVSLFWYQQALGQGPEFLTYFQNEAQLDKSGLPSDRFFAERPEGSVSTLKIQRTQQEDSAVYLCASSLSTGQGTYEQYFGPGTRLTVT.